In this sample, the clone carrying this T cell receptor beta chain turned up a few times. The target antigen is unknown. These data come from a study of T cells in Graves' hyperthyroidism and ophthalmopathy. Exclusion of patients followed from uncontrolled infection, other autoimmune disease, pregnancy or lactation. PBMCs were collected from an approximately 9.5 ml volume of fresh peripheral blood. Germline CDR1 and CDR2: DFQATT and SNEGSKA (reference sequence). CDR3 length: 15 residues. The J segment lost 2 bases and the V segment lost 4 bases, leaving 6 bases of the junction unmatched. Study-level results: A median about 7 months before onset, the model predicted ophthalmopathy. Most thyroid-expanded clonotypes above 0.001 were also found in blood.

From RNA transcripts, TCR beta CDR3 regions were amplified. HTBI primers were used for first-round RT-PCR of the TCR CDR3. TCRdb processed the multiplex PCR reads anew with MiXCR; each CDR3 protein has one entry. The profile shows about 480,000 distinct CDR3 sequences, under 15% of them singletons. The rearrangement joins TRBV20-1 to TRBJ2-1, with 9 bases identical to TRBD2. The sequence was collected from a woman aged 18-29 years with Graves' hyperthyroidism. Sequenced material: blood. In DNA form, the CDR3 reads TGCAGTGCTACTGGGACTAGCAGACCCTACAATGAGCAGTTCTTC. This sequence encodes CSATGTSRPYNEQFF.